This T cell receptor beta chain was sequenced during a study of T cell repertoires in cytomegalovirus infection. This clonotype was detected a few times. A single record per CDR3 protein comes from TCRdb applying MiXCR to the reads. This table holds 150,000 to 200,000 distinct CDR3 sequences, about an eighth found once. Trimming removed 2 bases from V and 1 base from J, with 11 bases in between. CDR1 and CDR2 (germline): MDHEN, SYDVKM. The CDR3 sequence is 15 residues long. This chain joins TRBV28 and TRBJ1-1; unclear D gene. This receptor was identified in a human donor in good health (CMV status not recorded). Some clones in this sample may be carry-over from other donors' samples. Specimen: PBMCs. The CDR3 reads CASSLPGYSNTEAFF. The CDR3 DNA sequence: TGTGCCAGCAGTTTACCAGGTTATTCGAACACTGAAGCTTTCTTT.